A single sample gave rise to the 27 T cell receptor beta chains below, sequenced in a study of T cells in Graves' hyperthyroidism and ophthalmopathy. RNA transcripts served as the template for amplifying TCR beta CDR3 regions. Using the HTBI primer set, a first-round RT-PCR was run on the TCR CDR3. TCRdb itself ran the multiplex PCR reads through MiXCR, one entry per CDR3 protein. This table has some 300,000 distinct CDR3 sequences, around 13% appearing once. The sample consisted of blood. The receptors were sampled from a woman in her 40s with Graves' hyperthyroidism.

This clonotype was detected many times. The J gene is TRBJ2-5, the V gene TRBV12-3 or TRBV12-4; D is uncertain. The V end lost 2 bases, the J end lost 0 bases, and 10 bases lay between the germline ends. The CDR3 is 15 amino acids. In DNA, the CDR3 is TGTGCCAGCAGTTTAAACTCAGACCACCAAGAGACCCAGTACTTC. Translated: CASSLNSDHQETQYF.

The chain joins TRBV5-5 to TRBJ2-5; 7 bases match TRBD1. The germline gives CDR1 SGHKS, CDR2 YYEKEE (reference sequence). The CDR3 is made up of 16 amino acids. After removal of 0 bases from V and 1 base from J, the junction contained 6 bases not matched to a gene. Written as DNA, the CDR3 is TGTGCCAGCAGCTTGGCCCCGAGACAGGGCCAAGAGACCCAGTACTTC. Encoded protein: CASSLAPRQGQETQYF.

This clonotype was detected many times. The genes are TRBV5-1 and TRBJ1-4; the D is unclear. The germline V gene encodes CDR1 SGHRS and CDR2 YFSETQ. V was trimmed by 1 base and J by 10 bases, leaving 14 bases between them. The length of the CDR3 is 14 residues. The CDR3 reads CASSLRTTEGKLFF. The CDR3 DNA follows: TGCGCCAGCAGCTTGCGGACTACGGAGGGAAAACTGTTTTTT.

This clonotype appeared many times. V usage is TRBV2 and J usage is TRBJ1-1, with a possible D match to TRBD1 (5 bases). The germline gives CDR1 SNHLY, CDR2 FYNNEI. The CDR3 extends over 15 amino acids. V was trimmed by 5 bases and J by 0 bases, leaving 13 bases between them. The CDR3 DNA sequence: TGTGCCAGCAGTCCAACAGGAATGATGAACACTGAAGCTTTCTTT. This encodes CASSPTGMMNTEAFF.

V gene TRBV18 combines with J gene TRBJ1-6, with 8 bases that match TRBD1. V trimming: 2 bases; J trimming: 8 bases; junction bases outside the gene matches: 5. Germline-derived CDR1 and CDR2 are KGHSH and LQKENI. The CDR3 extends over 15 amino acids. The CDR3 spells CASSPARGRDSPLHF. In DNA form, the CDR3 reads TGTGCCAGCTCACCAGCCAGGGGGCGAGATTCACCCCTCCACTTT.

This clonotype was detected many times. The J gene is TRBJ1-1, the V gene TRBV20-1; D possibly corresponds to TRBD1 (5 bases). The germline V gene encodes CDR1 DFQATT and CDR2 SNEGSKA (reference sequence). V was clipped by 6 bases and J by 1 base, with 30 bases between them. The CDR3 is made up of 19 amino acids. The DNA for the CDR3 is TGCAGTGCCCTAATCCGTCGGAGTGGGGCCTTGTTAGAGAACACTGAAGCTTTCTTT. Protein sequence: CSALIRRSGALLENTEAFF.

This clonotype was recorded at least ten times. The chain combines TRBV6-5 with TRBJ2-1; D is perhaps TRBD2 (5 bases). V gave up 2 bases and J gave up 7 bases, with 15 bases separating them. CDR3 size: 15 residues. CDR1 is MNHEY and CDR2 is SVGAGI in the germline V gene. Here the CDR3 reads CASSYGYSGRNEQFF. The CDR3 nucleotides are TGTGCCAGCAGTTACGGCTACAGCGGCCGAAATGAGCAGTTCTTC.

This clonotype appeared many times. This chain joins TRBV6-1 and TRBJ1-2; 7 bases map to TRBD1. V was clipped by 5 bases and J by 3 bases; unmatched bases: 12. Germline V gene data show CDR1 as MNHNS and CDR2 as SASEGT. This CDR3 has 16 amino acids. The CDR3 region is CASSSTGQEIYYGYTF. In nucleotides, the CDR3 is TGTGCCAGCAGTTCGACCGGACAGGAGATATACTATGGCTACACCTTC.

This clonotype occurred many times. The chain joins TRBV13 to TRBJ1-1; D possibly corresponds to TRBD1 (6 bases). Trimming cost V 3 bases and J 0 bases, with 11 bases left between them. This CDR3 spans 15 amino acids. Per the germline V gene, CDR1 is PRHDT and CDR2 is FYEKMQ (reference sequence). CDR3 DNA sequence: TGTGCCAGCAGCTTTGGGGGGCCTCTGAACACTGAAGCTTTCTTT. Its protein product is CASSFGGPLNTEAFF.

The V gene is TRBV10-3, the J gene TRBJ2-2, with D tentatively TRBD1 (5 bases). CDR1 is ENHRY and CDR2 is SYGVKD in the germline V gene. The V gene lost 8 bases and the J gene lost 4 bases, with 14 bases spanning the gap. This CDR3 has 14 amino acids. The CDR3 DNA reads as TGTGCCATCGGCTCCAGGGTGGGCACCGGGGAGCTGTTTTTT. Residues: CAIGSRVGTGELFF.

The chain carries TRBV7-8 and TRBJ1-3, with D possibly being TRBD1 (6 bases). Germline-derived CDR1 and CDR2 are SGHVS and FQNEAQ. This CDR3 region has 16 residues. Trimming left V 4 bases short and J 1 base short, with 14 bases between. CDR3 nucleotides: TGTGCCAGCAGCTCCCTACCCACAGGGTCTGGAAACACCATATATTTT. Amino acids: CASSSLPTGSGNTIYF.

This clonotype was observed many times. J is TRBJ1-1 and V is TRBV2; D may be TRBD1 (6 bases). This CDR3 has 13 residues. Germline V gene lookup returns CDR1 SNHLY and CDR2 FYNNEI. V was pared by 7 bases and J by 2 bases, with 11 bases between. The CDR3 nucleotides are TGTGCCAGCAATATGGACAGAAACACTGAAGCTTTCTTT. The encoded protein is CASNMDRNTEAFF.

This clonotype showed up many times. This rearrangement joins TRBV7-9 to TRBJ2-7; D remains ambiguous. Trimming pared 5 bases from V and 1 base from J, leaving 12 bases between. The germline gives CDR1 SEHNR, CDR2 FQNEAQ (reference sequence). CDR3 length equals 14 residues. CDR3 region: CASSPPGISYEQYF. In DNA form, the CDR3 reads TGTGCCAGCAGCCCCCCTGGGATATCCTACGAGCAGTACTTC.

In this sample, this clonotype turned up many times. The CDR3 bases are TGTGCCAGCAGTCAAGGGGGGGACTATGGCTACACCTTC. This encodes CASSQGGDYGYTF. This chain uses TRBV2 with TRBJ1-2, with D perhaps matching TRBD1 (6 bases). The germline V gene encodes CDR1 SNHLY and CDR2 FYNNEI. Deletions cut 5 bases from V and 3 bases from J, with 10 bases between. CDR3 length: 13 amino acids.

This clonotype was observed at least ten times. The chain carries TRBV2 and TRBJ1-5; maybe TRBD1 (6 bases). Germline CDR1 SNHLY, CDR2 FYNNEI. This CDR3 is built from 17 residues. V was shortened by 1 base and J by 2 bases, with 15 bases between the two germline ends. The DNA for the CDR3 is TGTGCCAGCAGTGAAGACAGGGAGAAAGGGGGCAATCAGCCCCAGCATTTT. It specifies CASSEDREKGGNQPQHF.

The V gene is TRBV12-3 or TRBV12-4, the J gene TRBJ2-7; 8 bases align to TRBD2. The CDR3 is 12 residues long. Trimming took 8 bases from V and 5 from J; bases not matched to a gene: 5. CDR3 residues: CASGGRWDEQYF. CDR3 nucleotides: TGTGCCAGCGGCGGGAGGTGGGACGAGCAGTACTTC.

This clonotype was recorded at least ten times. The chain couples TRBV7-3 to TRBJ2-3, with D perhaps TRBD2 (6 bases). The length of the CDR3 is 18 residues. Trimming took off 5 bases at V and 2 bases at J, with 23 bases between the two ends. Germline CDR1 reads SGHTA; CDR2 reads FQGTGA. CDR3 residues: CASSPKAGWGPDTDTQYF. For the CDR3, the DNA is TGTGCCAGCAGCCCGAAGGCGGGATGGGGTCCGGACACAGATACGCAGTATTTT.

The chain uses TRBV12-3 or TRBV12-4 and TRBJ2-1; a weak D match, TRBD2 (6 bases). Trimming cost V 5 bases and J 7 bases, with 15 bases left between them. The CDR3 sequence is 14 residues long. CDR3 nucleotide sequence: TGTGCCAGCAGTGACGGGCTAGCGAGAAATGAGCAGTTCTTC. Its translation is CASSDGLARNEQFF.

The gene calls are TRBV20-1 and TRBJ1-4; D unclear. Germline lookup yields CDR1 DFQATT and CDR2 SNEGSKA (reference sequence). The CDR3 runs 14 residues. The ends were cut back, 1 base at V and 4 bases at J, with 10 bases in the middle. The CDR3 sequence: CSARGGRGNEKLFF. In DNA, the CDR3 is TGCAGTGCTAGAGGGGGTCGCGGTAATGAAAAACTGTTTTTT.

This clonotype was seen repeatedly, ten times or more. The rearrangement links TRBV7-2 to TRBJ1-2; D uncertain. Germline loops: CDR1 SGHTA, CDR2 FQGNSA. The CDR3 covers 13 residues. Deletions cut 2 bases from V and 6 bases from J, with 10 bases between. The CDR3 spells CASSLRVPDGYTF. Here the CDR3 DNA reads TGTGCCAGCAGCTTAAGGGTTCCAGATGGCTACACCTTC.

The chain carries TRBV19 and TRBJ2-3; the D is unclear. Germline V CDR1 and CDR2: LNHDA, SQIVND (reference sequence). This CDR3 is built from 15 residues. Trimming stripped 3 bases from V and 0 bases from J, with 10 bases between. The CDR3 DNA reads as TGTGCCAGTAGTATCAGGCGTATAAGCACAGATACGCAGTATTTT. Encoded protein: CASSIRRISTDTQYF.

Many counts were recorded for this clonotype. This chain joins TRBV2 and TRBJ2-5; the match to TRBD1 covers 7 bases. The CDR3 has 13 amino acids. Germline values: CDR1 SNHLY, CDR2 FYNNEI. Losses at the gene ends were 5 bases for V and 4 bases for J; bases not matched to a gene: 4. CDR3 nucleotides: TGTGCCAGCAGTATGACAGGGCTAGAGACCCAGTACTTC. Its translation is CASSMTGLETQYF.

This clonotype has at least ten counts. The chain joins TRBV18 to TRBJ1-4; D uncertain. From germline, CDR1 is KGHSH and CDR2 LQKENI. The germline V and J ends were trimmed by 3 bases and 8 bases, with 7 bases remaining between them. The length of the CDR3 is 12 residues. CDR3 DNA sequence: TGTGCCAGCTCACCCTCCACGGAAAAACTGTTTTTT. Protein product: CASSPSTEKLFF.

This clonotype was counted many times. V is TRBV12-3 or TRBV12-4 and J is TRBJ1-2; the match to TRBD1 covers 11 bases. V gave up 6 bases and J gave up 4 bases; unmatched junction bases: 7. The CDR3 extends over 15 amino acids. The CDR3 loop is CASSSRTGGIYGYTF. DNA of the CDR3: TGTGCCAGCAGCTCCCGGACAGGGGGCATCTATGGCTACACCTTC.

This clonotype appeared many times. The J gene is TRBJ1-3, the V gene TRBV6-1; D possibly corresponds to TRBD1 (6 bases). The germline V gene encodes CDR1 MNHNS and CDR2 SASEGT. V was clipped by 5 bases and J by 7 bases, with 12 bases between them. The CDR3 spans 13 residues. The CDR3 protein is CASSLPGENTIYF. As DNA, the CDR3 is TGTGCCAGCAGTTTGCCAGGGGAGAACACCATATATTTT.

This clonotype was recorded a few times. The rearrangement joins TRBV4-1 to TRBJ2-1; 11 bases line up with TRBD2. The germline CDR1 and CDR2 sequences are MGHRA and YSYEKL. Losses at the gene ends were 1 base for V and 7 bases for J; bases not matched to a gene: 3. The CDR3 loop spans 15 amino acids. The CDR3 DNA reads as TGCGCCAGCAGCCAAGGTCCTAGCGGGAGGAATGAGCAGTTCTTC. This translates into CASSQGPSGRNEQFF.

This clonotype was detected once. This chain joins TRBV6-2 or TRBV6-3 and TRBJ2-4; either TRBD1 or TRBD2 may fit D (5 bases each). Germline assignment: CDR1 MNHEY and CDR2 SVGEGT. This CDR3 region has 15 residues. V was shortened by 6 bases and J by 0 bases, with 12 bases between the two germline ends. CDR3 DNA: TGTGCCAGCAGAGAGGGGATGGTAGCCAAAAACATTCAGTACTTC. Its protein product is CASREGMVAKNIQYF.